These T cell receptor beta chains were read from a single sample in a study of OX40 agonist ivuxolimab in advanced cancers. Some clones are missing from TCRdb's copy, which holds only in-frame ones; the method was immunoSEQ multiplex PCR. The sample carries fewer than 70,000 clones, around 84% recorded once. Material: CD4+ or CD8+ T cells sorted from blood, obtained in a trial of the OX40 agonist ivuxolimab. Receptor source: an adult with an advanced solid tumor such as melanoma, head and neck, liver or kidney cancer. The conserved cysteine and the conserved F or W are not part of the CDR3 here. The D gene is left open where the match is weak. Not all rows give a size; the values are once, few, many and, for expanded clones, a class.

d_gene	v_gene	j_gene	abundance	CDR3aa
NA	TRBV7-6	TRBJ1-5	few	ASSFEVGPQH
NA	TRBV19	TRBJ2-1	NA	ASNDNNEQF
TRBD2	TRBV9	TRBJ2-6	NA	ASSQRGAGANVLT
NA	TRBV5-4	TRBJ1-3	NA	ASSLDQGRGNTIY
TRBD1	TRBV6-9	TRBJ2-7	medium-sized	ASSYRDRATYEQY
TRBD1	TRBV28	TRBJ1-4	NA	ASSWTGWQEKLF
NA	TRBV27	TRBJ2-2	few	ASSPGTGRTGELF
NA	TRBV6-5	TRBJ1-1	NA	ASSLALEMVAEAF
NA	TRBV6-5	TRBJ2-7	NA	ASSYSASSYEQY
NA	TRBV14	TRBJ2-5	NA	ASSQDIRPQY
NA	TRBV6-5	TRBJ1-5	once	ASSIRGGQPQH
NA	TRBV9	TRBJ1-5	NA	ASSLDSYSNQPQH
NA	TRBV28	TRBJ2-7	few	ASSLGGAKSYEQY
TRBD1	TRBV25-1	TRBJ2-1	NA	ASSGPKGQPKF
TRBD1	TRBV27	TRBJ1-1	NA	ASSSDRGYTEAF
NA	TRBV10-1	TRBJ2-1	NA	ASEKNNEQF
TRBD1	TRBV7-9	TRBJ1-2	few	ASSPRDRLNYGYT
NA	TRBV6-5	TRBJ1-2	few	ASRQGWDYGYT
NA	TRBV19	TRBJ2-3	NA	ASSIVQGGTDTQY
NA	TRBV15	TRBJ1-2	NA	ATSRDSGGYGYT
NA	TRBV29-1	TRBJ2-2	NA	SVGDTGELF
TRBD1	TRBV11-3	TRBJ2-2	NA	ASSPTGTVPGELF
NA	TRBV6-6	TRBJ1-1	NA	ASVRDTEAF
TRBD2	TRBV27	TRBJ2-3	NA	ASRTPGGAISDTQY
NA	TRBV19	TRBJ2-7	NA	ASKLGLSSGEQY
NA	TRBV18	TRBJ2-2	NA	ASSTGRLTGELF
NA	TRBV9	TRBJ1-2	few	ASSVDDRRGYT
NA	TRBV11-3	TRBJ2-7	NA	ASSLREDSYEQY
NA	TRBV28	TRBJ1-1	NA	ASLFQQGPLSALG
NA	TRBV7-2	TRBJ2-1	NA	ASSLGPGLYNEQF
TRBD1	TRBV25-1	TRBJ2-7	NA	ASSGTGVLYEQY
TRBD1	TRBV7-2	TRBJ2-3	NA	ASSWLGTATAHTDTQY
NA	TRBV27	TRBJ1-4	NA	ASSLLQGGEKLF
NA	TRBV18	TRBJ1-1	few	ASSGQMNTEAF
NA	TRBV2	TRBJ2-6	NA	ARQGGGANVLT
NA	TRBV7-8	TRBJ1-1	NA	ASGLRWGRDEAF
TRBD1	TRBV2	TRBJ2-5	NA	ASRDGTGGETQY
TRBD1	TRBV2	TRBJ2-3	NA	ASSEVGTGGWDTQY
TRBD2	TRBV11-2	TRBJ2-7	NA	ASSRSGGDYEQY
TRBD2	TRBV11-2	TRBJ2-1	NA	ASSSVSRILAGAPEQF
NA	TRBV5-4	TRBJ2-7	NA	ASKGPDSYEQY
TRBD1	TRBV6-1	TRBJ1-1	NA	ASGRDRATEAF
NA	TRBV2	TRBJ2-3	NA	ASAIADTQY
NA	TRBV6-1	TRBJ1-3	many	ASSDTGNSGNTIY
NA	TRBV2	TRBJ1-5	NA	ASSENRVLGQPQH
TRBD2	TRBV2	TRBJ2-1	few	ASSESWLAGIDEQF
NA	TRBV10-3	TRBJ1-2	NA	AISESSAGGYT
NA	TRBV14	TRBJ2-1	NA	ASSQDFLPLGDNEQF